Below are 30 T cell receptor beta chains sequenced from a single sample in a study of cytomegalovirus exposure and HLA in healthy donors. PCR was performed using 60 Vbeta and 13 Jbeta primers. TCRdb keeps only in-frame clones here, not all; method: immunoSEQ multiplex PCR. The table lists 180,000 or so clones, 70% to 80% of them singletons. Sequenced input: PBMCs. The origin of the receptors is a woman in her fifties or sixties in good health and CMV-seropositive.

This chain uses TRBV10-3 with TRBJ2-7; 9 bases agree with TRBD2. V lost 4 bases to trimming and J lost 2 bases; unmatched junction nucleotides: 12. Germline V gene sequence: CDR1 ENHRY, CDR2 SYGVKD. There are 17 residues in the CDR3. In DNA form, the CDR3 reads TGTGCCATCAGTGGCGGTGCTAGCGGGGTTTCTGCCTACGAGCAGTACTTC. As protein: CAISGGASGVSAYEQYF.

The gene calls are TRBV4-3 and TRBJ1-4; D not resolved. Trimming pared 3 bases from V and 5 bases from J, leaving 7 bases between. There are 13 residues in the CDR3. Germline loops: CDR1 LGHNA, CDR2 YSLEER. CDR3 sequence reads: CASSQRSNEKLFF. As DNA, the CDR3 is TGCGCCAGCAGCCAGCGGTCAAATGAAAAACTGTTTTTT.

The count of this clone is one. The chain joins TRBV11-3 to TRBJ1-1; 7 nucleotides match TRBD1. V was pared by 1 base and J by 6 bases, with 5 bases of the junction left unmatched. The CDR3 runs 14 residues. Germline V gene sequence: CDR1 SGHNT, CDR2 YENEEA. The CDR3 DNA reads TGTGCCAGCAGCTTAGGGACAGGCAACTCTGAAGCTTTCTTT. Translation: CASSLGTGNSEAFF.

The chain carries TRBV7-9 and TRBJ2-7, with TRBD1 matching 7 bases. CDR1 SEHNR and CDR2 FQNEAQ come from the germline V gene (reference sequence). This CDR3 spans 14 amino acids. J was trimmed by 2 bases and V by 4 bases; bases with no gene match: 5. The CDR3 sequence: CASSSGQVPYEQYF. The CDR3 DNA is TGTGCCAGCAGCTCCGGACAGGTGCCCTACGAGCAGTACTTC.

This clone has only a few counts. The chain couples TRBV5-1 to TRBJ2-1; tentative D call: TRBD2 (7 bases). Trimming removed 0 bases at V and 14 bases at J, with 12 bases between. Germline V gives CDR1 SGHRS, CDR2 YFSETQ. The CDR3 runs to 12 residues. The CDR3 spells CASSLGAGAEFF. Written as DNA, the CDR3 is TGCGCCAGCAGCTTGGGTGCGGGGGCCGAGTTCTTC.

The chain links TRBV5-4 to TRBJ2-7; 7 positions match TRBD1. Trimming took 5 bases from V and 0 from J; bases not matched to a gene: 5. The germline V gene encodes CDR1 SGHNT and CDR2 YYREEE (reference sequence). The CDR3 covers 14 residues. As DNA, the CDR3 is TGTGCCAGCAGTGGCAGGGGGAGCTCCTACGAGCAGTACTTC. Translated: CASSGRGSSYEQYF.

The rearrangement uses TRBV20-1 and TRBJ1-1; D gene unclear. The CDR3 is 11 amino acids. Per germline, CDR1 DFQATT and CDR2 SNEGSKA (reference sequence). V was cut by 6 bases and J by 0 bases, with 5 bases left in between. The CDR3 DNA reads TGCAGTGCCAGGATGAACACTGAAGCTTTCTTT. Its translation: CSARMNTEAFF.

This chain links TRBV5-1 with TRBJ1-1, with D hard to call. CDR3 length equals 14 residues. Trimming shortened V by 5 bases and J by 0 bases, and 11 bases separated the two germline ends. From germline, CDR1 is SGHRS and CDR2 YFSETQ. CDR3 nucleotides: TGCGCCAGCAGAACCGGGAGCATGAACACTGAAGCTTTCTTT. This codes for CASRTGSMNTEAFF.

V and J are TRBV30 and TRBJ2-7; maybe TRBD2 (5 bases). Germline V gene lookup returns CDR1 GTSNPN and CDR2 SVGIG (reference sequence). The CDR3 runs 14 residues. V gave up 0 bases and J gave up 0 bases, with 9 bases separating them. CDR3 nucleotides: TGTGCCTGGAGTGTGGGAGTTCCCTCCTACGAGCAGTACTTC. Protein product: CAWSVGVPSYEQYF.

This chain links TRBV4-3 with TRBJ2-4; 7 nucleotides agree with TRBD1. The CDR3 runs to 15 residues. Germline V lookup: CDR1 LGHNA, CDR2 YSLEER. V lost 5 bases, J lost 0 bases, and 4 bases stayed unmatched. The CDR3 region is CASSLQGRAKNIQYF. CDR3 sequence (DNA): TGCGCCAGCAGCTTACAGGGGAGAGCCAAAAACATTCAGTACTTC.

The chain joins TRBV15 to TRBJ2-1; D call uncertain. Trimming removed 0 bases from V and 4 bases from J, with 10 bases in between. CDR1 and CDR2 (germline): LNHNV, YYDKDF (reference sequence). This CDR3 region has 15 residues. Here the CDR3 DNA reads TGTGCCACCAGCAGAGATTCGATGGCTTACAATGAGCAGTTCTTC. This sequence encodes CATSRDSMAYNEQFF.

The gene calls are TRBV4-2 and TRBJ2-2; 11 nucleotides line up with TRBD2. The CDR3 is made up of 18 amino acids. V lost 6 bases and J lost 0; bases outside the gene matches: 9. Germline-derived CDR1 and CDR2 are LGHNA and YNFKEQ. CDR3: CASSKKASGGSNTGELFF. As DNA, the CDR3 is TGTGCCAGCAGTAAAAAAGCTAGCGGGGGGTCGAACACCGGGGAGCTGTTTTTT.

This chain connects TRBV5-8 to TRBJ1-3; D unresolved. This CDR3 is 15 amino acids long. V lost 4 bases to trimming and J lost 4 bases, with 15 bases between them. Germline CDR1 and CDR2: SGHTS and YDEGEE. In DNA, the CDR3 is TGTGCCAGCAGCCGAGGTAGATTCGAAGGAAACACCATATATTTT. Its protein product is CASSRGRFEGNTIYF.

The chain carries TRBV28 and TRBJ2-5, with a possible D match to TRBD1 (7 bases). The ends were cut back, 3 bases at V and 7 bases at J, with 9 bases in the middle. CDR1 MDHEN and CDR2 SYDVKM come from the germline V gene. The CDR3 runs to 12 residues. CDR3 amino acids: CASSFQGGTQYF. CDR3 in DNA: TGTGCCAGCAGTTTCCAGGGGGGGACCCAGTACTTC.

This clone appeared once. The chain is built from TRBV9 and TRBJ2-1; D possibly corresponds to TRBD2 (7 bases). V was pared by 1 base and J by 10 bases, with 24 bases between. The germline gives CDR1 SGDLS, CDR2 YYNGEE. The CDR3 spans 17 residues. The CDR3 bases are TGTGCCAGCAGCGTATCTACCGGGGGGCGGGGCCTTACCGAGCAGTTCTTC. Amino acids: CASSVSTGGRGLTEQFF.

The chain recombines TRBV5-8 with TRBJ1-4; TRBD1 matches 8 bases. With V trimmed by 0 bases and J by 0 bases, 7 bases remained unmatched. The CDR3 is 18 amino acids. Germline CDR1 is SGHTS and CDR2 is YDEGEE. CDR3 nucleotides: TGTGCCAGCAGCTTGGGCGTAACAGGGGGGACAACTAATGAAAAACTGTTTTTT. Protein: CASSLGVTGGTTNEKLFF.

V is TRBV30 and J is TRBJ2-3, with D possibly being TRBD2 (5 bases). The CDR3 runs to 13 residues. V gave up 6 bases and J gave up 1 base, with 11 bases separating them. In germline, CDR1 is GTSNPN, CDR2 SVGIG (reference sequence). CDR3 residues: CACNPGGTDTQYF. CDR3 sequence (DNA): TGTGCCTGCAATCCCGGGGGCACAGATACGCAGTATTTT. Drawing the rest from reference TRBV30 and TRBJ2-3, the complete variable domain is SQTIHQWPATLVQPVGSPLSLECTVEGTSNPNLYWYRQAAGRGLQLLFYSVGIGQISSEVPQNLSASRPQDRQFILSSKKLLLSDSGFYLCACNPGGTDTQYFGPGTRLTVL.

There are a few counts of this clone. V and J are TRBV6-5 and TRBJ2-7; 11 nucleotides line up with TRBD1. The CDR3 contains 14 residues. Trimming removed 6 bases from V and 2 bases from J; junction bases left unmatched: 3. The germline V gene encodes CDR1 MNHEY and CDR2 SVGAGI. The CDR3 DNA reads TGTGCCAGCAGCTCGGGACAGGGGGCCTACGAGCAGTACTTC. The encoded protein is CASSSGQGAYEQYF.

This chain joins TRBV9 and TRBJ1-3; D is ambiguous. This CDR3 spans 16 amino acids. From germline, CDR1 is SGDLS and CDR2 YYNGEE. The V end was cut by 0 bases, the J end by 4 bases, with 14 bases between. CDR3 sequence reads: CASSVATAGRGNTIYF. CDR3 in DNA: TGTGCCAGCAGCGTAGCTACGGCGGGCAGGGGAAACACCATATATTTT.

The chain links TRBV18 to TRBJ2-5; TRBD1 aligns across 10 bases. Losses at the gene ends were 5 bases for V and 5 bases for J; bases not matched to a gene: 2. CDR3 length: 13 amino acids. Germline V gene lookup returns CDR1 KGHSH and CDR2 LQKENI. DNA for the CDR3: TGTGCCAGCTCAAGACAGGGGGCTGAGACCCAGTACTTC. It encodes CASSRQGAETQYF.

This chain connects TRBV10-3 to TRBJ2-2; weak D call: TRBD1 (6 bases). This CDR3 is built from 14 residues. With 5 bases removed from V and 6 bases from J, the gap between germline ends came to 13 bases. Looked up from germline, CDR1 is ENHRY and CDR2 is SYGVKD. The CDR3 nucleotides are TGTGCCATCAGTATACAGGGATCTGCCGGGGAGCTGTTTTTT. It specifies CAISIQGSAGELFF.

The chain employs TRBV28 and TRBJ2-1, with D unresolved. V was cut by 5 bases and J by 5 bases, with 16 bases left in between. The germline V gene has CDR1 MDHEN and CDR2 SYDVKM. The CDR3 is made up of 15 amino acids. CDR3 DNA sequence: TGTGCCAGCAGTCACCTAGGAACATATGACAATGAGCAGTTCTTC. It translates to CASSHLGTYDNEQFF.

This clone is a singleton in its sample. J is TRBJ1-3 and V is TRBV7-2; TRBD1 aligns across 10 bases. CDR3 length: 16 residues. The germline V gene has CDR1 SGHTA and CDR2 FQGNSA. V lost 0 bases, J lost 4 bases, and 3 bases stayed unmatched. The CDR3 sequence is CASSLAGDRGGNTIYF. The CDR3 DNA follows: TGTGCCAGCAGCTTAGCGGGGGACAGGGGCGGAAACACCATATATTTT.

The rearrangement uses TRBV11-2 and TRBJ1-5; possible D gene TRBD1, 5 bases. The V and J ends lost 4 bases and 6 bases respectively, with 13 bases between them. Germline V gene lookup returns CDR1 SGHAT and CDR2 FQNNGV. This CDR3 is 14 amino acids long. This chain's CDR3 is CASSSKPGGQPQHF. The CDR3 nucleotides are TGTGCCAGCAGCTCCAAACCCGGGGGTCAGCCCCAGCATTTT.

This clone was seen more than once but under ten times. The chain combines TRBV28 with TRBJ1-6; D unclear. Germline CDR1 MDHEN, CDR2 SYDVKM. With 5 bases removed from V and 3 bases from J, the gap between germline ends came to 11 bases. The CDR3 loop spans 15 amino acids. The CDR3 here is CASSPLQLYNSPLHF. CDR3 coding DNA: TGTGCCAGCAGTCCTTTACAGCTCTATAATTCACCCCTCCACTTT. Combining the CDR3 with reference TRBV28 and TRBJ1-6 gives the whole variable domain DVKVTQSSRYLVKRTGEKVFLECVQDMDHENMFWYRQDPGLGLRLIYFSYDVKMKEKGDIPEGYSVSREKKERFSLILESASTNQTSMYLCASSPLQLYNSPLHFGNGTRLTVT.

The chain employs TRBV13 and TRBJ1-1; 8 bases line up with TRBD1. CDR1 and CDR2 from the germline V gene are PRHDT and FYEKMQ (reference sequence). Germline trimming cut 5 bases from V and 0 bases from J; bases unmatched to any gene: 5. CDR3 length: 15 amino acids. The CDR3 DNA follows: TGTGCCAGCAGCCCCGGACAGGGTTTGAACACTGAAGCTTTCTTT. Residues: CASSPGQGLNTEAFF.

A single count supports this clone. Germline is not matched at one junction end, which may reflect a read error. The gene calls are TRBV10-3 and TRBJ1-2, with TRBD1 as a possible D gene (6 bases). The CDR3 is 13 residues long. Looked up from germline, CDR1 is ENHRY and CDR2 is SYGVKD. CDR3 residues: CAVSEGGDYGYTF. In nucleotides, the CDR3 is TGTGCCGTCAGCGAAGGGGGAGACTATGGCTACACCTTC.

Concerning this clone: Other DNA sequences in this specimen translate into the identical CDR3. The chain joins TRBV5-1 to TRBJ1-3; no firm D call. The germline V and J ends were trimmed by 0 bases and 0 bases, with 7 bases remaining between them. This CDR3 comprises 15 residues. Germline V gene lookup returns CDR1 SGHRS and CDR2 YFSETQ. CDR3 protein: CASSLVGSSGNTIYF. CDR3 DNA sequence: TGCGCCAGCAGCTTGGTCGGGAGCTCTGGAAACACCATATATTTT.

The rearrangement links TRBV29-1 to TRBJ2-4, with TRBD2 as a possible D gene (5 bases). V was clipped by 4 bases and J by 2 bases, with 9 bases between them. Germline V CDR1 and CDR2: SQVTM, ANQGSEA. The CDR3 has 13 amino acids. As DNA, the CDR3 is TGCAGCGTTGTGGAGGCCTCCAAAAACATTCAGTACTTC. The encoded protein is CSVVEASKNIQYF.

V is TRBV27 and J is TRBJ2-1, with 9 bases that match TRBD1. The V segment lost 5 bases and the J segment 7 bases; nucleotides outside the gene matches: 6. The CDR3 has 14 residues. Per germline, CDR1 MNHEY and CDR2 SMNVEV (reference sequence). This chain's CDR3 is CASSPPGQGNEQFF. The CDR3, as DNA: TGTGCCAGCAGTCCGCCGGGACAGGGTAATGAGCAGTTCTTC.